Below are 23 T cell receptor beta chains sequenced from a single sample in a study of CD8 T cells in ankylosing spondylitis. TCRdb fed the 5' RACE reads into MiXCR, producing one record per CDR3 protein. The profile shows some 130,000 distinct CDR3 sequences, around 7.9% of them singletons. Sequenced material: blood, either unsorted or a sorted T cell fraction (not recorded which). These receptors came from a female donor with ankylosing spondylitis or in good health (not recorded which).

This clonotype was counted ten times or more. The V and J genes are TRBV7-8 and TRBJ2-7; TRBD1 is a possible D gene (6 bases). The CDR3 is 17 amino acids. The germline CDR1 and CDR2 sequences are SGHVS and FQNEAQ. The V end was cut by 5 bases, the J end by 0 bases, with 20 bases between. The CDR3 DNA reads TGTGCCAGCAGCCCCTCGACCCGGACAGCTCTCTCCTACGAGCAGTACTTC. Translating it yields CASSPSTRTALSYEQYF.

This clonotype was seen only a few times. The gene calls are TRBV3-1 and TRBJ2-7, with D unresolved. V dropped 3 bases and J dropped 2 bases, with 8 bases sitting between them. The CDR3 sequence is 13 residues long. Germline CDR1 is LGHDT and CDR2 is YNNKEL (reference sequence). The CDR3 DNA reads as TGTGCCAGCAGCCAGAGACAAACCTACGAGCAGTACTTC. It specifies CASSQRQTYEQYF.

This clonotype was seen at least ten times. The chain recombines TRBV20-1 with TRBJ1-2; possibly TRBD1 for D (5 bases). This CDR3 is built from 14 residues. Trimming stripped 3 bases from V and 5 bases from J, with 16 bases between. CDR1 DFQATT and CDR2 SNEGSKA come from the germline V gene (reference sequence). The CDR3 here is CSARSGTRGYGYTF. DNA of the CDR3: TGCAGTGCTAGGTCTGGGACGAGGGGTTATGGCTACACCTTC.

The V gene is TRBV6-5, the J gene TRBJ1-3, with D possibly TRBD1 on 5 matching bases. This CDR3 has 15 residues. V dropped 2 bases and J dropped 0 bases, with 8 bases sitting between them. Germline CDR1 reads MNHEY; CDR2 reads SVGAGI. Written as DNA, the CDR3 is TGTGCCAGCAGTTACCTCGGGGGCTCTGGAAACACCATATATTTT. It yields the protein CASSYLGGSGNTIYF.

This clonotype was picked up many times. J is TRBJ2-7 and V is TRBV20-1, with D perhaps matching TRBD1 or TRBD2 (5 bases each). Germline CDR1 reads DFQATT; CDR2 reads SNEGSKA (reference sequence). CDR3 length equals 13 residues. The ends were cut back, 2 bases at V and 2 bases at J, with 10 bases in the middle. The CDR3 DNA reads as TGCAGTGCTAGAAGGGACCATACCTACGAGCAGTACTTC. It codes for CSARRDHTYEQYF.

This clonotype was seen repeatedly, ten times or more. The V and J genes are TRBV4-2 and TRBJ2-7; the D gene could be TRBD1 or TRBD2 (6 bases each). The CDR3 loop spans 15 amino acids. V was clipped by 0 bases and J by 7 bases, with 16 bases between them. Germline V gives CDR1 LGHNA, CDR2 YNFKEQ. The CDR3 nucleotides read TGTGCCAGCAGCCAAGATAGGGGGGCGGCGCAGGAGCAGTACTTC. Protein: CASSQDRGAAQEQYF.

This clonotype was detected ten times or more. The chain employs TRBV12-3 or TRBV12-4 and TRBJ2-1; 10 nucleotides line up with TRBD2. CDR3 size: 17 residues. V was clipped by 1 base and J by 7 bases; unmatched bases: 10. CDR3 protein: CASSLDLGLAWKNEQFF. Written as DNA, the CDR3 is TGTGCCAGCAGTTTAGATCTGGGACTAGCGTGGAAAAATGAGCAGTTCTTC.

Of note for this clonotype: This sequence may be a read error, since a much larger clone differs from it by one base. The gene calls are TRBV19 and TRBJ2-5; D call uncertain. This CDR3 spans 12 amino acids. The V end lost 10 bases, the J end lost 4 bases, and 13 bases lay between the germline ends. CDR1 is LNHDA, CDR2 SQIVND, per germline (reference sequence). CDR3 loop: CATHRRGETQYF. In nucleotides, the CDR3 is TGTGCCACCCACCGGAGAGGAGAGACCCAGTACTTC.

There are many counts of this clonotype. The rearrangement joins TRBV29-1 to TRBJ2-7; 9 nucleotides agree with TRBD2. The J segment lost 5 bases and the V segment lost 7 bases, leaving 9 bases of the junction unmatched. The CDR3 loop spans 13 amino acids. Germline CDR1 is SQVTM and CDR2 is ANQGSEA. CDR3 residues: CSGGPGLADEQYF. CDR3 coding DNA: TGCAGCGGGGGCCCGGGACTAGCAGACGAGCAGTACTTC.

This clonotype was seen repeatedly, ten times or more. CDR3 nucleotide sequence: TGCGCCAGCAGACCAGGGGTTAGCTCCTACAATGAGCAGTTCTTC. Protein sequence: CASRPGVSSYNEQFF. This chain connects TRBV5-1 to TRBJ2-1, with D possibly being TRBD1 (6 bases). The CDR3 has 15 residues. The germline V and J ends were trimmed by 5 bases and 0 bases, with 12 bases remaining between them. Germline CDR1 and CDR2: SGHRS and YFSETQ.

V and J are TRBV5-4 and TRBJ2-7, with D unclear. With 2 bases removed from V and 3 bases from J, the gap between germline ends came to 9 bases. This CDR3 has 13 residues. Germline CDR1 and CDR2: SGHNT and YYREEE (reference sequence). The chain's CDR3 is CASSFGLLYEQYF. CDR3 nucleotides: TGTGCCAGCAGCTTTGGGCTCCTCTACGAGCAGTACTTC.

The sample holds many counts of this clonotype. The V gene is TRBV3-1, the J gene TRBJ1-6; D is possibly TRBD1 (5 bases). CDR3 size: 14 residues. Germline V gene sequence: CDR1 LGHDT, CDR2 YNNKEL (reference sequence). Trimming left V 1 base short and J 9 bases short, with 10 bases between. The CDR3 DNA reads TGTGCCAGCAGCCAAGTCGACAGCACTTCACCCCTCCACTTT. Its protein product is CASSQVDSTSPLHF. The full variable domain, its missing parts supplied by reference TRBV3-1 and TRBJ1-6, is DTAVSQTPKYLVTQMGNDKSIKCEQNLGHDTMYWYKQDSKKFLKIMFSYNNKELIINETVPNRFSPKSPDKAHLNLHINSLELGDSAVYFCASSQVDSTSPLHFGNGTRLTVT.

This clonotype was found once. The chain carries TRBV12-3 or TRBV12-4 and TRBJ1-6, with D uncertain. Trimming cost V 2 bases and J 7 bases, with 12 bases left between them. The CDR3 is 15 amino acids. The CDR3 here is CASSLSGPSNSPLHF. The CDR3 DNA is TGTGCCAGCAGTTTATCGGGCCCGTCAAATTCACCCCTCCACTTT.

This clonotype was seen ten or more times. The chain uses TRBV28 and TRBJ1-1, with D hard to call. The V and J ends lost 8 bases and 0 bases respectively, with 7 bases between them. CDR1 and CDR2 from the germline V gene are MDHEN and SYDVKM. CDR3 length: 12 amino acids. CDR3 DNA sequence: TGTGCCAGCGTGGGAGTGAACACTGAAGCTTTCTTT. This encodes CASVGVNTEAFF.

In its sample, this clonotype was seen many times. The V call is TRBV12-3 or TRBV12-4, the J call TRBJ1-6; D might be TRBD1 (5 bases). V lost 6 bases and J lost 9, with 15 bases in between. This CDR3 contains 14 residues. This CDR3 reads CASSSQGYGSPLHF. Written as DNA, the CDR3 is TGTGCCAGCAGCTCCCAGGGTTATGGTTCACCCCTCCACTTT.

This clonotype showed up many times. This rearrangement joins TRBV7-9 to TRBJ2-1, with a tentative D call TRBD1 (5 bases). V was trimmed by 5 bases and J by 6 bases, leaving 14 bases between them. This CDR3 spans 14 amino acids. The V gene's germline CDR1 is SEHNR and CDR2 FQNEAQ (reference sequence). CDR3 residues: CASSPPLQGNEQFF. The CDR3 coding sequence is TGTGCCAGCAGCCCCCCGCTCCAGGGCAATGAGCAGTTCTTC.

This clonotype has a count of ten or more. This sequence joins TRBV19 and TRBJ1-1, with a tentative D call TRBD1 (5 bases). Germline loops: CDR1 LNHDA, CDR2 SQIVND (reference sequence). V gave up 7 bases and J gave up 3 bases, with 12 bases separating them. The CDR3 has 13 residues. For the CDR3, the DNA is TGTGCCAGTATGCGACGGGGGTACACTGAAGCTTTCTTT. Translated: CASMRRGYTEAFF.

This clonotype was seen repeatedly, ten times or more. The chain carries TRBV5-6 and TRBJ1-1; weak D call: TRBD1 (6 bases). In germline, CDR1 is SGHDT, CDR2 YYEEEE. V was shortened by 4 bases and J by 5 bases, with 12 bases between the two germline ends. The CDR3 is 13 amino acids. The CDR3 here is CASSRFQGTEAFF. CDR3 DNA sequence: TGTGCCAGCAGCCGTTTCCAGGGGACTGAAGCTTTCTTT.

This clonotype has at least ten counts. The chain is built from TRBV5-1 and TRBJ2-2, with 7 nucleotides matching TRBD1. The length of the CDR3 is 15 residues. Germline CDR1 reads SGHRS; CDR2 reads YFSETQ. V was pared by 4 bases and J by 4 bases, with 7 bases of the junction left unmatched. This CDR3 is CASSPGDRSTGELFF. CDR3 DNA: TGCGCCAGCAGCCCAGGGGACAGATCCACCGGGGAGCTGTTTTTT.

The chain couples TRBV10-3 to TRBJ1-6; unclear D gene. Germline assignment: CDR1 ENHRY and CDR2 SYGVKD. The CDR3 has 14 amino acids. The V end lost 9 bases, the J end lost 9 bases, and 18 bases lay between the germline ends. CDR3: CAIRGAGVGSPLHF. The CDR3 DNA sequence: TGTGCCATACGAGGAGCAGGAGTAGGTTCACCCCTCCACTTT.

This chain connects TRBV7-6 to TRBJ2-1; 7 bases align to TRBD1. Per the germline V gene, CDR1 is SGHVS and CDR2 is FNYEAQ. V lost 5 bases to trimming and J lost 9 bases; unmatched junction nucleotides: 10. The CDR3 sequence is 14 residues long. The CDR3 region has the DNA TGTGCCAGCAGCCTGCTCGAGGGGGCGAGTGAGCAGTTCTTC. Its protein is CASSLLEGASEQFF.

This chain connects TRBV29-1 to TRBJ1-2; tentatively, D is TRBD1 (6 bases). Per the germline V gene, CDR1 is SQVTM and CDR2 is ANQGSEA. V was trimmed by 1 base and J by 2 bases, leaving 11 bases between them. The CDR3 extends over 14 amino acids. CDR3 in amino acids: CSVEGRGSNYGYTF. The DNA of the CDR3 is TGCAGCGTTGAAGGCAGGGGATCCAACTATGGCTACACCTTC.

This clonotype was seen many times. The CDR3 is CASSYSGRLFF. The CDR3 DNA is TGTGCCAGCAGTTACTCGGGAAGGCTGTTCTTT. V usage is TRBV6-5 and J usage is TRBJ1-1, with D unresolved. The germline V gene has CDR1 MNHEY and CDR2 SVGAGI. There are 11 residues in the CDR3. The V gene lost 0 bases and the J gene lost 14 bases, with 10 bases spanning the gap.